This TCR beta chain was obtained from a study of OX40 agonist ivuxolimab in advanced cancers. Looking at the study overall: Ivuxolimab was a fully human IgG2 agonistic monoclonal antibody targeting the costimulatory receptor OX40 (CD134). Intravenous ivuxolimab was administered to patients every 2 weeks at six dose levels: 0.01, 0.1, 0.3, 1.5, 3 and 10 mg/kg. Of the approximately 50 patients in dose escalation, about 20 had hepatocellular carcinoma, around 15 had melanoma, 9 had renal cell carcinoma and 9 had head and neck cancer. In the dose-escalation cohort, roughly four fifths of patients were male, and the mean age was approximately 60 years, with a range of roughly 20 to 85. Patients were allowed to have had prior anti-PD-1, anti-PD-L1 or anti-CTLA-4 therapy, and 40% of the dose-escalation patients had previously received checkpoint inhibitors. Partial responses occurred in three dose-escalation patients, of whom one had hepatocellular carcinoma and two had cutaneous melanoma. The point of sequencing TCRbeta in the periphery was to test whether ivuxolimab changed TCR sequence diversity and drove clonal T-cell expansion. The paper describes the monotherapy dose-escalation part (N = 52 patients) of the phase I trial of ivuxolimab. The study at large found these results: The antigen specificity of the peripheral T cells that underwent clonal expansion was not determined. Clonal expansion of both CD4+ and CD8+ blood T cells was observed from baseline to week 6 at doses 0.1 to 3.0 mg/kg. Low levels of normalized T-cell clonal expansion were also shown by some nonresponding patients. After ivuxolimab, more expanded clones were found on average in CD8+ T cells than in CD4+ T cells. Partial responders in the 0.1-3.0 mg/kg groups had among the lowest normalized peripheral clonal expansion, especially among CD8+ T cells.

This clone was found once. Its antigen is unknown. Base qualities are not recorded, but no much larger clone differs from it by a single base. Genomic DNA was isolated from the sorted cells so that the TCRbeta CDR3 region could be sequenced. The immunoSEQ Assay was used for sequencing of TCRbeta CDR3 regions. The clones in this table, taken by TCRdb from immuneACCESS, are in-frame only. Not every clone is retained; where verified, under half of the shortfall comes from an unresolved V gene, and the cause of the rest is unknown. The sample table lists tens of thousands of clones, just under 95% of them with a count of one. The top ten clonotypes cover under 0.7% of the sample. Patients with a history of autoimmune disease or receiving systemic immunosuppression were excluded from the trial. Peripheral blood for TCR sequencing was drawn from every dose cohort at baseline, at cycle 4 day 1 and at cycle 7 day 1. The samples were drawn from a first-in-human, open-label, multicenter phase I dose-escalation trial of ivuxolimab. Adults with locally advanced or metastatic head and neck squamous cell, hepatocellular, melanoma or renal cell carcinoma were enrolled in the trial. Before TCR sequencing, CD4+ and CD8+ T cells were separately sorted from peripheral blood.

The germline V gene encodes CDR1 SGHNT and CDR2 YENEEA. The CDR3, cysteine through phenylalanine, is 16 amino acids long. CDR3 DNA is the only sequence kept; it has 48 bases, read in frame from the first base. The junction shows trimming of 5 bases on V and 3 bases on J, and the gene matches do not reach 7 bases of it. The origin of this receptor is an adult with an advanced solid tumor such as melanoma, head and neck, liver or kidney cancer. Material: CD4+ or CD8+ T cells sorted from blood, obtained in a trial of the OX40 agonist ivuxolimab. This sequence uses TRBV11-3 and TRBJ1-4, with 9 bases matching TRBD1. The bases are TGTGCCAGCAGCGACGACAGGGGGAAAGCTAATGAAAAACTGTTTTTT. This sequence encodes CASSDDRGKANEKLFF.